This note documents a single TCR beta chain sequence. This entry belongs to a study of blood T cell repertoires in COVID-19. Across the whole study: The analysed material was cDNA or gDNA that came from T cells, B-cell-depleted T cells, or PBMCs.

In the authors' workflow: Cell counts per sample came from amplifying reference gene primers. Using immunoSEQ multiplex PCR, the repertoire was profiled, and TCRdb retains in-frame clones only, with some absent. The V and J calls and the clone size are those of that table, but D and trimming were determined from the DNA. The table shows around 70,000 clones, with 86% occurring only once. Material for sequencing was peripheral blood. The sequence was obtained from a man in his fifties with acute or convalescent COVID-19.

The CDR3 nucleotides are TGTGCCAGCAGTCCAGGGGTGGTGAACACTGAAGCTTTCTTT. This encodes CASSPGVVNTEAFF. The chain joins TRBV3-1 (or the pseudogene TRBV3-2) to TRBJ1-1, with D possibly being TRBD1 (6 bases). The germline gives CDR1 LGHDT, CDR2 YNNKEL (reference sequence). This CDR3 has 14 amino acids. Trimming cost V 6 bases and J 0 bases, with 11 bases left between them.